This TCR beta chain was sequenced for a study of Ad26.COV2.S vaccination and SARS-CoV-2 variants. Using immunoSEQ multiplex PCR, the repertoire was profiled, and TCRdb retains in-frame clones only, with some absent. This table has about 680,000 clones, more than 70% appearing once. Germline V gene sequence: CDR1 MGHDK, CDR2 SYGVNS. This CDR3 is 16 amino acids long. Trimming removed 3 bases from V and 2 bases from J, with 11 bases in between. Remarks on this clone: Antigen: not known.

Treatment denoted: roughly 18 received Ad26.COV2.S at low or high dose, single or two shots; several received placebo; per-sample allocation not given. Day 63 after the first injection of vaccine or placebo was the sampling time. An adult of 18-55 years in Boston served as donor. An Ad26 vector that expressed Wuhan-strain SARS-CoV-2 spike constituted the vaccine. Whole-study results and caveats: Once vaccination had occurred, spike-specific CD8+ and CD4+ T cell responses reportedly showed substantial breadth. Quantification of TCR breadth and depth may have yielded underestimates of total T cell responses.

Sequences were derived from peripheral blood, sampled in a trial of Ad26.COV2.S vaccine versus placebo. V usage is TRBV25-1 and J usage is TRBJ2-6; D perhaps matches TRBD2 (5 bases). The source is a person aged 18-60 years who received the Ad26.COV2.S COVID-19 vaccine or a placebo. CDR3 nucleotides: TGTGCCAGCAGTGATTTACGGGGAACTGGGGCCAACGTCCTGACTTTC. It is translated as CASSDLRGTGANVLTF.